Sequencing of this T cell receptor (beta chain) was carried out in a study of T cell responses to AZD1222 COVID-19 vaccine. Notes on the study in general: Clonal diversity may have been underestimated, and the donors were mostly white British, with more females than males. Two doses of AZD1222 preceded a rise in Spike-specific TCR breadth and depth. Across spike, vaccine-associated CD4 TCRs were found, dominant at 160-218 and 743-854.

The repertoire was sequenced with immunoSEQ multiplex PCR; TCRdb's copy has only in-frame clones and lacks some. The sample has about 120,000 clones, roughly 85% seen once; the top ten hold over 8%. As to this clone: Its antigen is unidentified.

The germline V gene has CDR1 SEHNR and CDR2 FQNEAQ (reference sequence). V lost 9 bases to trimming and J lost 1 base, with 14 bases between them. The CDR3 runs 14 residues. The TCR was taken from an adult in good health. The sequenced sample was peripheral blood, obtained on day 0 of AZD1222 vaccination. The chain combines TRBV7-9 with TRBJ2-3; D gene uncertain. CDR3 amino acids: CARGSGEGTDTQYF. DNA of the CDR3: TGTGCCAGGGGTAGTGGAGAGGGCACAGATACGCAGTATTTT.